This TCR beta chain stems from a study of T cells in Graves' hyperthyroidism and ophthalmopathy. Study as a whole: Staff took peripheral blood when the initial diagnosis was made, before any treatment began.

This clonotype was recorded at least ten times. Amplification of TCR beta CDR3 regions was performed using RNA transcripts as template. HTBI primers were used for first-round RT-PCR of the TCR CDR3. MiXCR, run by TCRdb on the multiplex PCR reads, gives a single entry per CDR3 protein. The data show 700,000 to 950,000 distinct CDR3 sequences, roughly a third seen once. V was trimmed by 7 bases and J by 2 bases, leaving 14 bases between them. The CDR3 loop spans 14 amino acids. The V gene's germline CDR1 is MGHDK and CDR2 SYGVNS. Subjects aged 18 to 65 presented with newly diagnosed hyperthyroidism of less than 2 months' duration. In making diagnoses, clinical symptoms, serum thyroxine and TRAb, thyroid ultrasound and orbital computed tomography were all used. PBMCs were collected from a roughly 9.7 ml volume of fresh peripheral blood.

The sequencing input was blood. The receptor was derived from a woman aged 40 to 50 with Graves' hyperthyroidism. The rearrangement links TRBV25-1 to TRBJ2-5; a possible D gene is TRBD2 (6 bases). The CDR3 reads CASNRDSDQETQYF. The CDR3 nucleotides are TGTGCCAGCAATAGGGACTCAGATCAAGAGACCCAGTACTTC.